The present entry profiles one TCR beta chain with its context. As yet, its antigen is unknown. Data came from immunoSEQ multiplex PCR; TCRdb stores just in-frame clones and leaves some out. Seen here are roughly 68,000 clones, around 70% observed once, and the top ten hold about 1.6%. Antigen-specific CD4+ T cell clonotypes were called by their expansion after viral peptide-pool culture in ViraFEST. Subsequent to a culture period of under twelve days, CD4+ T cells were isolated. The participants, recipients of two vaccine doses, got either BNT162b2 or mRNA-1273. Having tested negative for nucleocapsid antibodies, the vaccine recipients showed no prior SARS-CoV-2 infection. Cultures used roughly 1.8 million PBMC per well, 9.5 to 10 IU/ml IL-2 and 9.5 to 10 ug/ml peptides. These data originate in a study of vaccination effects on CD4 cells after COVID-19. Study-wide points: Clones of infection and vaccine origin contracted markedly late after vaccination. Of the vaccine-induced clones from healthy vaccinees, merely 1 of 255 recognized common cold coronaviruses as well.

CDR1 is MNHEY and CDR2 is SVGAGI in the germline V gene. This CDR3 spans 13 amino acids. After removal of 6 bases from V and 4 bases from J, the junction contained 5 bases not matched to a gene. This TCR came from a human donor who received a COVID-19 vaccine. This chain uses TRBV6-5 with TRBJ1-1, with 7 bases that match TRBD1. The sample in question was CD4+ T cells from PBMCs cultured with HCoV-229E spike peptides, obtained after COVID-19 vaccination. CDR3 region: CASRQGDGTEAFF. CDR3 in DNA: TGTGCCAGCAGGCAGGGGGACGGCACTGAAGCTTTCTTT.